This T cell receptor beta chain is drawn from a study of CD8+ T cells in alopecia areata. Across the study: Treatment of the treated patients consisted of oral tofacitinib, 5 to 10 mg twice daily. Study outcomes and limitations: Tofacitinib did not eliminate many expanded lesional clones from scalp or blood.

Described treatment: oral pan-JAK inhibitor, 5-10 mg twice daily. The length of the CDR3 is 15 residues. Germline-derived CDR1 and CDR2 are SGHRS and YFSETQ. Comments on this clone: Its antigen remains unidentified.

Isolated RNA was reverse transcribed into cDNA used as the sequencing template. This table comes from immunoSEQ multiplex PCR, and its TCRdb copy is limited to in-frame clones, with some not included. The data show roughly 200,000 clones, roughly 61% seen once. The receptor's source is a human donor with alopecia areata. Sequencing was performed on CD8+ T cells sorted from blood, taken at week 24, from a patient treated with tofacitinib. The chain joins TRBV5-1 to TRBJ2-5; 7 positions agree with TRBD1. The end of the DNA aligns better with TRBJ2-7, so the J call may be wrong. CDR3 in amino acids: CASSLRDRTLDEQYF. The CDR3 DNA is TGCGCCAGCAGCTTGAGGGACAGAACCCTGGACGAGCAGTACTTC.